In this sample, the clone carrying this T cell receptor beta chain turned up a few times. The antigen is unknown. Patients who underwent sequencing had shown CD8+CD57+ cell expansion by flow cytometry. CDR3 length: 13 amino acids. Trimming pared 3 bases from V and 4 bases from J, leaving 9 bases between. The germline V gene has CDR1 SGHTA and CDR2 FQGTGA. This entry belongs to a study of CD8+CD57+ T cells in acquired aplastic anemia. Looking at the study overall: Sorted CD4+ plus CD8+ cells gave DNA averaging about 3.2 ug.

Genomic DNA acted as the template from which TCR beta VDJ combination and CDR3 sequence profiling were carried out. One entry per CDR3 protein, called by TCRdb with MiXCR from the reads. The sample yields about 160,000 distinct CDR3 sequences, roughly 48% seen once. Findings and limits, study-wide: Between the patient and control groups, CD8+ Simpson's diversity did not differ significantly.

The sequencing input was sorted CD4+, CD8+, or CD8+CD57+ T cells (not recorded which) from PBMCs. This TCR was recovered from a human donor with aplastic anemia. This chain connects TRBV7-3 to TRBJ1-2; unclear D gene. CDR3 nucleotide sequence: TGTGCCAGCAGCTTTAAGGCCGGCTATGGCTACACCTTC. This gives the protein CASSFKAGYGYTF.